The 10 T cell receptor beta chains presented below share a single source sample, sequenced in a study of Graves' ophthalmopathy and Graves' hyperthyroidism. Amplification of the TCR beta CDR3 regions used RNA transcripts (as template). Second-round multiplex PCR came after a first-round RT-PCR that employed HTBI primers. TCRdb used MiXCR to reprocess the multiplex PCR reads, holding one entry per CDR3 protein. Here the sample spans some 350,000 distinct CDR3 sequences, approximately 18% being singletons. Sequenced material: peripheral blood. The receptor set was obtained from an adult woman with stable Graves' hyperthyroidism.

This clonotype was observed many times. This rearrangement joins TRBV5-5 to TRBJ1-1; TRBD1 might be the D (5 bases). CDR1 and CDR2 from the germline V gene are SGHKS and YYEKEE (reference sequence). This CDR3 is 15 amino acids long. Trimming cost V 0 bases and J 0 bases, with 9 bases left between them. The CDR3 sequence: CASSLAVGVNTEAFF. The CDR3 coding sequence is TGTGCCAGCAGCTTGGCCGTAGGGGTGAACACTGAAGCTTTCTTT.

This clonotype was picked up a small number of times. The rearrangement links TRBV27 to TRBJ2-6; the match to TRBD1 covers 8 bases. This CDR3 has 17 residues. J was trimmed by 2 bases and V by 5 bases; bases with no gene match: 8. Per the germline V gene, CDR1 is MNHEY and CDR2 is SMNVEV (reference sequence). The CDR3: CASSMDRELAGANVLTF. CDR3 DNA sequence: TGTGCCAGCAGTATGGACAGGGAACTGGCTGGGGCCAACGTCCTGACTTTC. Combining the CDR3 with reference TRBV27 and TRBJ2-6 gives the whole variable domain EAQVTQNPRYLITVTGKKLTVTCSQNMNHEYMSWYRQDPGLGLRQIYYSMNVEVTDKGDVPEGYKVSRKEKRNFPLILESPSPNQTSLYFCASSMDRELAGANVLTFGAGSRLTVL.

At least ten counts were recorded for this clonotype. The chain has TRBV12-3 or TRBV12-4 and TRBJ1-1; D unclear. The CDR3 has 12 residues. V was pared by 3 bases and J by 4 bases, with 6 bases between. The CDR3 loop reads CASSFGITEAFF. CDR3 DNA: TGTGCCAGCAGTTTCGGGATCACTGAAGCTTTCTTT.

This clonotype was seen many times. This chain uses TRBV10-2 with TRBJ1-5, with 8 bases fitting TRBD1. Germline CDR1 and CDR2: WSHSY and SAAADI. The CDR3 covers 15 residues. Trimming cost V 10 bases and J 0 bases; bases outside gene matches: 8. CDR3 nucleotides: TGCGCCACCCGGGACAGGAAATATAGCAATCAGCCCCAGCATTTT. The encoded protein is CATRDRKYSNQPQHF.

This clonotype has just one count. V gene TRBV20-1 combines with J gene TRBJ1-5; a possible D gene is TRBD1 (5 bases). Germline loops: CDR1 DFQATT, CDR2 SNEGSKA (reference sequence). The CDR3 is made up of 18 amino acids. V lost 5 bases, J lost 0 bases, and 23 bases lay in between. DNA for the CDR3: TGCAGTGCTTCCGCCTCGGGACGGAGGCCTTATAGCAATCAGCCCCAGCATTTT. This gives the protein CSASASGRRPYSNQPQHF.

There are many counts of this clonotype. This rearrangement joins TRBV5-6 to TRBJ2-7; D gene unclear. Germline V gene lookup returns CDR1 SGHDT and CDR2 YYEEEE. CDR3 size: 13 residues. V gave up 5 bases and J gave up 3 bases, with 12 bases separating them. The CDR3 region is CASRPDGDYEQYF. DNA for the CDR3: TGTGCCAGCAGACCGGACGGAGACTACGAGCAGTACTTC.

This clonotype has a count of ten or more. The chain recombines TRBV27 with TRBJ1-6; no clear D gene. In germline, CDR1 is MNHEY, CDR2 SMNVEV (reference sequence). This CDR3 has 15 amino acids. V was cut by 6 bases and J by 0 bases, with 9 bases left in between. The CDR3 spells CASRQFGSYNSPLHF. The CDR3 nucleotides are TGTGCCAGCAGGCAATTTGGCTCCTATAATTCACCCCTCCACTTT.

The chain has TRBV6-5 and TRBJ2-7, with TRBD1 identical over 9 bases. The CDR3 spans 13 residues. V was clipped by 5 bases and J by 11 bases; unmatched bases: 10. CDR1 is MNHEY and CDR2 is SVGAGI in the germline V gene. The CDR3 DNA reads as TGTGCCAGCAGTAACCTCGGGACAGGGAATGAGTACTTC. Translating gives CASSNLGTGNEYF.

This clonotype was detected many times. The genes are TRBV20-1 and TRBJ2-7; 13 nucleotides align to TRBD2. Germline V gene sequence: CDR1 DFQATT, CDR2 SNEGSKA (reference sequence). V trimming: 0 bases; J trimming: 0 bases; junction bases outside the gene matches: 5. The CDR3 is made up of 17 amino acids. CDR3 DNA sequence: TGCAGTGCTAGAGACTACCGGACTAGCGGGAGCTCCTACGAGCAGTACTTC. It encodes CSARDYRTSGSSYEQYF.

V is TRBV7-2 and J is TRBJ2-5; D might be TRBD1 (5 bases). CDR3 length: 12 amino acids. V lost 4 bases and J lost 4, with 7 bases in between. Germline CDR1 is SGHTA and CDR2 is FQGNSA. The CDR3 DNA reads TGTGCCAGCAGCTCCAGGGCAGAGACCCAGTACTTC. Its translation: CASSSRAETQYF.